A single sample gave rise to the 16 T cell receptor beta chains below, sequenced in a study of T cell repertoires in cytomegalovirus infection. TCRdb itself ran the reads through MiXCR, one entry per CDR3 protein. This sample carries more than 150,000 distinct CDR3 sequences, about 21% of them seen once, and the ten largest clones take 2.5% to 3%. Sequences were obtained from PBMCs. All receptors derive from a human donor in good health (CMV status not recorded). Some clones in this sample may be carry-over from other donors' samples.

This chain's CDR3 is CASTGGLAGPERLYGEQFF. The CDR3 region has the DNA TGTGCCAGCACAGGGGGACTAGCGGGACCGGAGCGTTTATATGGTGAGCAGTTCTTC. J is TRBJ2-1 and V is TRBV6-2 or TRBV6-3; TRBD2 aligns across 13 bases. The germline CDR1 and CDR2 sequences are MNHEY and SVGEGT. The CDR3 loop spans 19 amino acids. V lost 7 bases to trimming and J lost 9 bases; unmatched junction nucleotides: 21.

In its sample, this clonotype was seen a few times. The J gene is TRBJ2-1, the V gene TRBV14; 7 nucleotides align to TRBD2. The CDR3 length is 16 residues. The germline CDR1 and CDR2 sequences are SGHDN and FVKESK. Trimming took 1 base from V and 6 from J; bases not matched to a gene: 9. The DNA of the CDR3 is TGTGCCAGCAGCCAAGCGGGGCTAGCGGTGAGCAATGAGCAGTTCTTC. Translated, it gives CASSQAGLAVSNEQFF.

Notes on this clonotype: Relative to the germline gene, one junction end is altered; a read error may explain this. This sequence joins TRBV6-2 or TRBV6-3 and TRBJ1-1; tentative D call: TRBD1 (5 bases). There are 17 residues in the CDR3. The V gene's germline CDR1 is MNHEY and CDR2 SVGEGT. The chain's CDR3 is CASSYSPGSYRNSEAFF. The CDR3 DNA follows: TGTGCCAGCAGTTACTCCCCCGGAAGTTACAGGAACTCTGAAGCTTTCTTT.

This chain uses TRBV2 with TRBJ1-5; 9 bases map to TRBD1. Germline CDR1 reads SNHLY; CDR2 reads FYNNEI. J was trimmed by 6 bases and V by 1 base; bases with no gene match: 4. This CDR3 is built from 15 residues. This chain's CDR3 is CASSEETGGGQPQHF. CDR3 nucleotide sequence: TGTGCCAGCAGTGAAGAAACAGGGGGCGGTCAGCCCCAGCATTTT. The whole variable domain, remainder taken from reference TRBV2 and TRBJ1-5, is EPEVTQTPSHQVTQMGQEVILRCVPISNHLYFYWYRQILGQKVEFLVSFYNNEISEKSEIFDDQFSVERPDGSNFTLKIRSTKLEDSAMYFCASSEETGGGQPQHFGDGTRLSIL.

The CDR3 DNA reads as TGTGCCAGCAGTTACCCTCCGGGACAGCAGCACACTGAGCAGTTCTTC. Its protein product is CASSYPPGQQHTEQFF. This chain connects TRBV28 to TRBJ2-1, with 7 bases identical to TRBD1. There are 16 residues in the CDR3. Germline V CDR1 and CDR2: MDHEN, SYDVKM. V shed 4 bases, J shed 9 bases, and the junction held 15 bases outside the gene matches.

This clonotype was observed at least ten times. This chain connects TRBV7-9 to TRBJ2-6, with D unclear. The CDR3 totals 15 residues. CDR1 and CDR2 from the germline V gene are SEHNR and FQNEAQ (reference sequence). Trimming stripped 3 bases from V and 7 bases from J, with 13 bases between. The DNA of the CDR3 is TGTGCCAGCAGCTTTACCGAGCTTGGAGCCAACGTCCTGACTTTC. This gives the protein CASSFTELGANVLTF.

The chain carries TRBV10-3 and TRBJ2-3; D remains unclear. V lost 1 base and J 5 bases, leaving 4 bases between the germline ends. This CDR3 contains 12 residues. The germline V gene encodes CDR1 ENHRY and CDR2 SYGVKD. Here the CDR3 reads CAISELIDTQYF. CDR3 nucleotides: TGTGCCATCAGTGAGTTGATAGATACGCAGTATTTT.

This clonotype has a handful of counts. The rearrangement uses TRBV7-9 and TRBJ1-4, with unresolved D. V dropped 1 base and J dropped 7 bases, with 7 bases sitting between them. The CDR3 covers 13 residues. Germline V CDR1 and CDR2: SEHNR, FQNEAQ (reference sequence). The CDR3 is CASSLDRLEKLFF. The DNA for the CDR3 is TGTGCCAGCAGCTTAGATCGACTTGAAAAACTGTTTTTT. Full variable domain (outside the CDR3, taken from reference TRBV7-9 and TRBJ1-4): DTGVSQNPRHKITKRGQNVTFRCDPISEHNRLYWYRQTLGQGPEFLTYFQNEAQLEKSRLLSDRFSAERPKGSFSTLEIQRTEQGDSAMYLCASSLDRLEKLFFGSGTQLSVL.

J is TRBJ1-5 and V is TRBV3-1; D uncertain. V dropped 1 base and J dropped 7 bases, with 11 bases sitting between them. This CDR3 is built from 14 residues. Germline CDR1 and CDR2: LGHDT and YNNKEL (reference sequence). The CDR3 spells CASSQGVGGQPQHF. CDR3 bases: TGTGCCAGCAGCCAAGGGGTCGGCGGCCAGCCCCAGCATTTT.

The CDR3 is CASSLSLYEQYF. As DNA, the CDR3 is TGTGCCAGCAGCCTTTCGCTCTACGAGCAGTACTTC. The chain couples TRBV3-1 to TRBJ2-7, with D uncertain. This CDR3 is built from 12 residues. V lost 4 bases, J lost 3 bases, and 7 bases lay in between. Germline V gene sequence: CDR1 LGHDT, CDR2 YNNKEL (reference sequence).

The V and J genes are TRBV12-3 or TRBV12-4 and TRBJ2-1; 9 bases align to TRBD2. CDR3 length equals 16 residues. After removal of 6 bases from V and 1 base from J, the junction contained 7 bases not matched to a gene. Written as DNA, the CDR3 is TGTGCCAGCAGACCGGGACTAGCAGTGTCCTACAATGAGCAGTTCTTC. Amino acids: CASRPGLAVSYNEQFF.

The sample holds a few counts of this clonotype. The chain uses TRBV12-3 or TRBV12-4 and TRBJ2-1; a weak D match, TRBD2 (5 bases). Trimming took off 5 bases at V and 5 bases at J, with 13 bases between the two ends. This CDR3 contains 14 residues. DNA of the CDR3: TGTGCCAGCAGTCGGGGTCGCGTAAACAATGAGCAGTTCTTC. It encodes CASSRGRVNNEQFF.

V is TRBV14 and J is TRBJ1-1, with no clear D. Trimming shortened V by 11 bases and J by 1 base, and 14 bases separated the two germline ends. Per germline, CDR1 SGHDN and CDR2 FVKESK. The CDR3 contains 13 residues. DNA for the CDR3: TGTGCCTCTAACCATCTCGAGAACACTGAAGCTTTCTTT. This codes for CASNHLENTEAFF. Looking up the rest from reference TRBV14 and TRBJ1-1 gives the full variable domain: EAGVTQFPSHSVIEKGQTVTLRCDPISGHDNLYWYRRVMGKEIKFLLHFVKESKQDESGMPNNRFLAERTGGTYSTLKVQPAELEDSGVYFCASNHLENTEAFFGQGTRLTVV.

V gene TRBV7-8 combines with J gene TRBJ2-5; TRBD1 agrees at 9 bases. This CDR3 has 16 amino acids. From germline, CDR1 is SGHVS and CDR2 FQNEAQ. After removal of 4 bases from V and 5 bases from J, the junction contained 11 bases not matched to a gene. The CDR3 coding sequence is TGTGCCAGCAGCTGGACCGGGACAGGGTTCTTGGAGACCCAGTACTTC. It translates to CASSWTGTGFLETQYF.

The chain combines TRBV15 with TRBJ2-1, with 10 nucleotides matching TRBD1. Trimming took 2 bases from V and 2 from J; bases not matched to a gene: 3. CDR3 length: 16 amino acids. Per germline, CDR1 LNHNV and CDR2 YYDKDF (reference sequence). The CDR3 DNA reads as TGTGCCACCAGCAGAACCGGGACAGGGGCCTACAATGAGCAGTTCTTC. It codes for CATSRTGTGAYNEQFF.

The chain links TRBV14 to TRBJ2-7; D is uncertain. This CDR3 is 13 amino acids long. Per the germline V gene, CDR1 is SGHDN and CDR2 is FVKESK. The ends were cut back, 4 bases at V and 0 bases at J, with 7 bases in the middle. CDR3 nucleotide sequence: TGTGCCAGCAGCCCGACGAGCTCCTACGAGCAGTACTTC. Translation gives CASSPTSSYEQYF.